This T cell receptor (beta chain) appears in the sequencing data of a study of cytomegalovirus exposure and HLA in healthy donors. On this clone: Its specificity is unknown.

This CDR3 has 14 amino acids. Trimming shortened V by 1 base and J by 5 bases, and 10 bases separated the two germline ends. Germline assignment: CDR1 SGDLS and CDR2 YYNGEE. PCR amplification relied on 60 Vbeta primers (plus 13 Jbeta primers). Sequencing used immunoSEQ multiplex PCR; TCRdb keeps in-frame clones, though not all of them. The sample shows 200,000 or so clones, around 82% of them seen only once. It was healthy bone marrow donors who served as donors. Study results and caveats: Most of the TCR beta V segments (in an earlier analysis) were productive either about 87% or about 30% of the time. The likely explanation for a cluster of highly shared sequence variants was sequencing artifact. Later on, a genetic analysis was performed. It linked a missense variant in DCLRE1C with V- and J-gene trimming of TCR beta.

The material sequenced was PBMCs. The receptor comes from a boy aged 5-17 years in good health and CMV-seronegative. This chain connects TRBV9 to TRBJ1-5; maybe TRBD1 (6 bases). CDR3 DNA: TGTGCCAGCAGCGTATCAGGGGTCGATCAGCCCCAGCATTTT. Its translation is CASSVSGVDQPQHF.